What follows describes a single T cell receptor (beta chain). The antigen is unknown. This sample is drawn from a study of OX40 agonist ivuxolimab in advanced cancers. At the level of the study: At 0.01 to 10 mg/kg, ivuxolimab was administered intravenously to patients every 2 weeks. Three patients had partial responses: one hepatocellular carcinoma, two cutaneous melanoma.

CDR3 length: 12 amino acids. V gave up 1 base and J gave up 4 bases, with 5 bases separating them. Germline V lookup: CDR1 MNHNS, CDR2 SASEGT. Study conclusions and caveats: Averaged across samples, CD8+ T cells carried more expanded clones than CD4+ did.

Repertoires were generated with immunoSEQ multiplex PCR, while TCRdb's copy carries only in-frame clones and drops some. The table has about 22,000 clones, over 75% seen once. The origin of this receptor is an adult with an advanced solid tumor such as melanoma, head and neck, liver or kidney cancer. The sample consisted of CD4+ or CD8+ T cells sorted from blood, taken in a trial of the OX40 agonist ivuxolimab. The chain combines TRBV6-1 with TRBJ2-7; D unresolved. CDR3 bases: TGTGCCAGCAGTGAAGGCTCGTACGAGCAGTACTTC. It translates to CASSEGSYEQYF.